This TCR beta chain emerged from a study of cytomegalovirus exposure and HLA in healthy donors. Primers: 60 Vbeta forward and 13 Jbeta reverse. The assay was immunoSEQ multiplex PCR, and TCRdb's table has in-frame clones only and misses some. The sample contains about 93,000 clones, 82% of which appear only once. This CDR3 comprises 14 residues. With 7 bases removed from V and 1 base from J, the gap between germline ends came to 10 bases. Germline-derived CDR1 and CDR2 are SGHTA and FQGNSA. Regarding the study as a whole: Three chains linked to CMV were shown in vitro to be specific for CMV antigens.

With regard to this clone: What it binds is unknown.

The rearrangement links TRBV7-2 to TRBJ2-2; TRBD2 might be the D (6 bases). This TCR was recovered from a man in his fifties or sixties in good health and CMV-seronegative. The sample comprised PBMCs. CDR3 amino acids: CASKIGGNTGELFF. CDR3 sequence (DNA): TGTGCCAGCAAGATCGGGGGGAACACCGGGGAGCTGTTTTTT.